This T cell receptor beta chain came from a study of T cell responses to AZD1222 COVID-19 vaccine. Study-level findings and limits: Researchers report vaccine-associated CD4 TCRs spanning spike, with dominance at 160-218 and 743-854. Spike-specific TCR breadth and depth rose after two AZD1222 doses. Repertoire sampling was restricted to post-peak T cell response timepoints. Donor demographics were predominantly white British with a female majority; clonal diversity may be underestimated.

The assay was immunoSEQ multiplex PCR, and TCRdb's table has in-frame clones only and misses some. Found here are over 110,000 clones, 85% to 95% of them singletons; the top ten hold 9.5% to 15%. This clone appeared once. The target antigen is unknown. Germline V gene data show CDR1 as DFQATT and CDR2 as SNEGSKA (reference sequence). J lost 2 bases, V lost 3 bases, and 10 bases had no gene match. There are 18 residues in the CDR3. Sequences were derived from peripheral blood, sampled after recovery from COVID-19. The sequence was obtained from an adult who had recovered from COVID-19. The rearrangement links TRBV20-1 to TRBJ2-7, with 16 bases fitting TRBD2. CDR3 sequence: CSASPGTSGRATAYEQYF. The CDR3, as DNA: TGCAGTGCTAGTCCCGGGACTAGCGGGAGGGCGACCGCCTACGAGCAGTACTTC.